This TCR beta chain was found in a study of control samples from healthy donors and cancer patients. The table came from immunoSEQ multiplex PCR; TCRdb's copy has only in-frame clones and leaves some out. The data show around 100,000 clones, with roughly 90% seen just once and under 20% held by the top ten. The germline CDR1 and CDR2 sequences are GTSNPN and SVGIG (reference sequence). This CDR3 contains 13 residues. With 3 bases removed from V and 3 bases from J, the gap between germline ends came to 9 bases. The J gene is TRBJ1-5, the V gene TRBV30, with a possible D match to TRBD1 (5 bases). Material: blood. This sequence originates from a woman aged 45-60 years in good health. The CDR3 here is CAWSQGINQPQHF. The DNA for the CDR3 is TGTGCCTGGAGCCAGGGAATCAATCAGCCCCAGCATTTT. The variable domain in full, with the rest retrieved from reference TRBV30 and TRBJ1-5, is SQTIHQWPATLVQPVGSPLSLECTVEGTSNPNLYWYRQAAGRGLQLLFYSVGIGQISSEVPQNLSASRPQDRQFILSSKKLLLSDSGFYLCAWSQGINQPQHFGDGTRLSIL.